A selection of T cell receptor beta chains follows, all from one sample in a study of long-term antiretroviral therapy in people with HIV. The assay was immunoSEQ multiplex PCR, and TCRdb's table has in-frame clones only and misses some. The repertoire holds about 16,000 clones, more than 75% seen once, with 10% to 15% in the top ten. Sequencing used unsorted PBMCs, obtained 6.9 years after starting antiretroviral therapy. These receptors all come from a man aged 45-60 years with HIV. Each CDR3 is given with its conserved first and last residue. D genes are given only for firm matches. A row's size may be missing; if present it is once, few, many or a size class.

CDR3aa: CASSPFQGSYEQYF
CDR3nt: TGTGCCAGCAGCCCCTTTCAGGGGAGCTACGAGCAGTACTTC
v_gene: TRBV11-1
d_gene: .
abundance: medium-sized
j_gene: TRBJ2-7

CDR3aa: CASSFRELGNTGELFF
CDR3nt: TGTGCCAGCAGTTTCCGGGAGCTGGGAAACACCGGGGAGCTGTTTTTT
v_gene: TRBV6-5
d_gene: .
abundance: few
j_gene: TRBJ2-2

CDR3aa: CASGTSSYNEQFF
CDR3nt: TGTGCCTCCGGGACTAGCTCCTACAATGAGCAGTTCTTC
v_gene: TRBV30
d_gene: TRBD2
abundance: few
j_gene: TRBJ2-1

CDR3aa: CAISETGGPGELFF
CDR3nt: TGTGCCATCAGTGAAACAGGGGGTCCCGGGGAGCTGTTTTTT
v_gene: TRBV10-3
d_gene: TRBD1
abundance: .
j_gene: TRBJ2-2

CDR3aa: CASSLSGGLLYGYTF
CDR3nt: TGTGCCAGCAGCCTCAGCGGGGGGCTATTATATGGCTACACCTTC
v_gene: TRBV27
d_gene: .
abundance: .
j_gene: TRBJ1-2

CDR3aa: CASSVQGIPYEQYF
CDR3nt: TGTGCCAGCAGCGTACAGGGTATCCCCTACGAGCAGTACTTC
v_gene: TRBV9
d_gene: .
abundance: .
j_gene: TRBJ2-7

CDR3aa: CASSHPLTNSPLHF
CDR3nt: TGCGCCAGCAGCCACCCATTGACGAATTCACCCCTCCACTTT
v_gene: TRBV4-1
d_gene: .
abundance: .
j_gene: TRBJ1-6

CDR3aa: CASSLESSKTDTQYF
CDR3nt: TGTGCCAGCAGCTTAGAAAGCTCAAAAACGGATACGCAGTATTTT
v_gene: TRBV7-6
d_gene: .
abundance: .
j_gene: TRBJ2-3

CDR3aa: CASSPAGSYQETQYF
CDR3nt: TGTGCCAGCAGCCCCGCGGGCTCGTACCAAGAGACCCAGTACTTC
v_gene: TRBV7-2
d_gene: .
abundance: .
j_gene: TRBJ2-5

CDR3aa: CASSFSGKKNQPQHF
CDR3nt: TGTGCCAGCAGTTTTTCGGGGAAAAAAAATCAGCCCCAGCATTTT
v_gene: TRBV28
d_gene: .
abundance: .
j_gene: TRBJ1-5

CDR3aa: CASSPRTGEIYEQYF
CDR3nt: TGTGCCAGCAGCCCGCGGACAGGGGAGATCTACGAGCAGTACTTC
v_gene: TRBV9
d_gene: TRBD1
abundance: .
j_gene: TRBJ2-7

CDR3aa: CASSLAGGQGQETQYF
CDR3nt: TGTGCCAGCAGCTTGGCCGGGGGTCAAGGCCAAGAGACCCAGTACTTC
v_gene: TRBV5-4
d_gene: .
abundance: .
j_gene: TRBJ2-5

CDR3aa: CASSLVQFGTEAFF
CDR3nt: TGTGCCAGCAGCTTAGTGCAGTTTGGCACTGAAGCTTTCTTT
v_gene: TRBV7-9
d_gene: .
abundance: .
j_gene: TRBJ1-1

CDR3aa: CAVVDRADTGELFF
CDR3nt: TGTGCCGTCGTCGACAGGGCCGACACCGGGGAGCTGTTTTTT
v_gene: TRBV28
d_gene: TRBD1
abundance: .
j_gene: TRBJ2-2